This entry lists 27 T cell receptor beta chains sequenced from one sample in a study of liver allograft versus peripheral blood T cells. The overall study: Transplanted-liver T cell receptor repertoires were compared with recipients' peripheral blood repertoires.

TCRdb recomputed calls from the reads with MiXCR, one row per CDR3 protein. Among about 2,100 distinct CDR3 sequences listed, approximately 15% were seen once. The receptor set was obtained from a human patient who had a liver transplant. T cells may partly derive from the graft donor.

This clonotype was seen many times. The chain is built from TRBV7-9 and TRBJ1-1; TRBD1 is a possible D gene (5 bases). This CDR3 is built from 15 residues. The germline CDR1 and CDR2 sequences are SEHNR and FQNEAQ (reference sequence). Trimming took off 1 base at V and 7 bases at J, with 16 bases between the two ends. CDR3 loop: CASSLGSGGIGEAFF. In DNA form, the CDR3 reads TGTGCCAGCAGCTTAGGGTCGGGGGGGATTGGTGAAGCTTTCTTT.

This chain connects TRBV2 to TRBJ1-1; 7 nucleotides align to TRBD1. CDR1 is SNHLY, CDR2 FYNNEI, per germline. V shed 4 bases, J shed 2 bases, and the junction held 1 base outside the gene matches. The CDR3 is made up of 13 amino acids. The CDR3 nucleotides are TGTGCCAGCAGTGGGGACAGCAACACTGAAGCTTTCTTT. It translates to CASSGDSNTEAFF.

This clonotype is labeled as medium-sized. The chain couples TRBV19 to TRBJ1-1, with TRBD1 as a possible D gene (5 bases). The germline CDR1 and CDR2 sequences are LNHDA and SQIVND (reference sequence). Trimming cost V 7 bases and J 0 bases, with 15 bases left between them. The CDR3 covers 15 residues. CDR3 amino acids: CASTPAGGMNTEAFF. CDR3 bases: TGTGCCAGTACCCCAGCGGGGGGTATGAACACTGAAGCTTTCTTT.

This clonotype is categorized as medium-sized. V usage is TRBV3-1 and J usage is TRBJ1-5; a weak D match, TRBD1 (6 bases). V was clipped by 4 bases and J by 4 bases, with 8 bases between them. This CDR3 region has 13 residues. Germline-derived CDR1 and CDR2 are LGHDT and YNNKEL (reference sequence). The CDR3 DNA reads TGTGCCAGCAGCCCCAGGGGAAATCAGCCCCAGCATTTT. It yields the protein CASSPRGNQPQHF.

By frequency in the sample, this clonotype is medium-sized. The genes are TRBV28 and TRBJ1-2; TRBD1 is a possible D gene (6 bases). V was clipped by 4 bases and J by 3 bases, with 15 bases between them. The CDR3 runs to 15 residues. Germline V gives CDR1 MDHEN, CDR2 SYDVKM. The CDR3 loop reads CASSSPTGMDYGYTF. The CDR3 DNA sequence: TGTGCCAGCAGTTCCCCGACAGGTATGGACTATGGCTACACCTTC.

This clonotype is labeled medium-sized. The V call is TRBV12-3 or TRBV12-4, the J call TRBJ1-2; D is unresolved. V was cut by 5 bases and J by 6 bases, with 10 bases left in between. This CDR3 spans 12 amino acids. CDR3: CASSANSDGYTF. In nucleotides, the CDR3 is TGTGCCAGCAGTGCGAACTCTGATGGCTACACCTTC.

This clonotype is judged medium-sized. The rearrangement links TRBV6-2 or TRBV6-3 to TRBJ1-2, with 7 bases fitting TRBD1. CDR3 size: 13 residues. The trim removed 7 bases at V and 4 bases at J, leaving 6 bases unmatched. Looked up from germline, CDR1 is MNHEY and CDR2 is SVGEGT. DNA of the CDR3: TGTGCCAGCACCAGGGACAGTGGCTATGGCTACACCTTC. Translating it yields CASTRDSGYGYTF.

V usage is TRBV19 and J usage is TRBJ2-6, with TRBD1 matching 8 bases. The CDR3 sequence is 18 residues long. Trimming at V came to 6 bases and at J to 0 bases, leaving 10 bases not matched to a gene. CDR1 is LNHDA, CDR2 SQIVND, per germline (reference sequence). This CDR3 reads CASSLGTGSDSGANVLTF. CDR3 DNA: TGTGCCAGTAGCCTCGGGACAGGTTCTGACTCTGGGGCCAACGTCCTGACTTTC.

The chain joins TRBV2 to TRBJ2-6; D uncertain. This CDR3 has 13 amino acids. Germline CDR1 is SNHLY and CDR2 is FYNNEI. V was shortened by 7 bases and J by 2 bases, with 6 bases between the two germline ends. The CDR3 DNA sequence: TGTGCCAGCACTACGGCTGGGGCCAACGTCCTGACTTTC. Amino acid sequence: CASTTAGANVLTF.

In its sample, this clonotype ranks as medium-sized. The rearrangement uses TRBV15 and TRBJ2-3; 15 nucleotides align to TRBD2. Germline CDR1 LNHNV, CDR2 YYDKDF (reference sequence). J gave up 6 bases and V 1 base, and 2 bases lay outside the gene matches. This CDR3 is built from 16 residues. The CDR3 sequence is CATSRGTSGGVDTQYF. The CDR3 DNA reads as TGTGCCACCAGCAGAGGGACTAGCGGGGGGGTTGATACGCAGTATTTT.

In this sample, this clonotype is large. This rearrangement joins TRBV29-1 to TRBJ1-4; D possibly corresponds to TRBD1 (6 bases). The V and J ends lost 3 bases and 10 bases respectively, with 12 bases between them. CDR1 is SQVTM, CDR2 ANQGSEA, per germline. This CDR3 has 12 residues. The CDR3 loop reads CSVEKGGGKLFF. CDR3 sequence (DNA): TGCAGCGTTGAGAAAGGGGGAGGAAAACTGTTTTTT.

By share, this clonotype ranks as medium-sized. The chain combines TRBV12-3 or TRBV12-4 with TRBJ2-3, with TRBD1 as a possible D gene (5 bases). This CDR3 is built from 15 residues. Trimming took off 8 bases at V and 0 bases at J, with 15 bases between the two ends. The CDR3 bases are TGTGCCAGCGGTCCTACAGGTCTCAGCACAGATACGCAGTATTTT. It encodes CASGPTGLSTDTQYF.

The chain couples TRBV3-1 to TRBJ2-1, with D unclear. The CDR3 loop spans 14 amino acids. Trimming took off 4 bases at V and 3 bases at J, with 10 bases between the two ends. Looked up from germline, CDR1 is LGHDT and CDR2 is YNNKEL (reference sequence). The DNA for the CDR3 is TGTGCCAGCAGCCCAGAGGTACTCTACAATGAGCAGTTCTTC. This sequence encodes CASSPEVLYNEQFF.

This clonotype is labeled as medium-sized (0.01 to 0.1%). The chain employs TRBV6-5 and TRBJ1-1, with 8 positions matching TRBD1. The CDR3 totals 15 residues. The germline gives CDR1 MNHEY, CDR2 SVGAGI. V shed 0 bases and J 4 bases; nucleotides not matched to a gene: 4. In DNA form, the CDR3 reads TGTGCCAGCAGTTACTCAGACAGGGGAGGCACTGAAGCTTTCTTT. Amino acids: CASSYSDRGGTEAFF.

A word on this clonotype: A read error may be the cause here, since a much bigger clone is one base away. J is TRBJ1-1 and V is TRBV7-9, with TRBD1 as a possible D gene (5 bases). The CDR3 contains 15 residues. Looked up from germline, CDR1 is SEHNR and CDR2 is FQNEAQ (reference sequence). The CDR3 bases are TGTACCAGCAGCTTAGGGTCGGGGGGGATTGGTGAAGCTTTCTTT. Its protein product is CTSSLGSGGIGEAFF. Drawing the rest from reference TRBV7-9 and TRBJ1-1, the complete variable domain is DTGVSQNPRHKITKRGQNVTFRCDPISEHNRLYWYRQTLGQGPEFLTYFQNEAQLEKSRLLSDRFSAERPKGSFSTLEIQRTEQGDSAMYLCTSSLGSGGIGEAFFGQGTRLTVV.

A few counts support this clonotype. The chain carries TRBV3-1 and TRBJ2-3, with 11 bases identical to TRBD2. The CDR3 sequence is 20 residues long. Germline-derived CDR1 and CDR2 are LGHDT and YNNKEL (reference sequence). The V and J ends lost 1 base and 3 bases, in that order; junction bases with no gene match: 15. The CDR3 DNA is TGTGCCAGCAGCCAAGGTGTAGCGGGGGGGCAAGGAGTTAGTACAGATACGCAGTATTTT. Amino acid sequence: CASSQGVAGGQGVSTDTQYF.

By its share, this clonotype is medium-sized. The chain recombines TRBV6-2 or TRBV6-3 with TRBJ1-5, with 8 bases identical to TRBD1. The CDR3 runs to 13 residues. J lost 7 bases, V lost 5 bases, and 4 bases had no gene match. CDR1 is MNHEY, CDR2 SVGEGT, per germline. The CDR3 reads CASSPGGRQPQHF. In DNA form, the CDR3 reads TGTGCCAGCAGTCCAGGGGGCAGACAGCCCCAGCATTTT.

This clonotype is deemed medium-sized (0.01 to 0.1%). This chain connects TRBV30 to TRBJ1-1; TRBD1 matches at 7 bases. The CDR3 loop spans 15 amino acids. With V trimmed by 3 bases and J by 2 bases, 9 bases remained unmatched. The germline V gene encodes CDR1 GTSNPN and CDR2 SVGIG (reference sequence). This chain's CDR3 is CAWSPLTGLNTEAFF. CDR3 sequence (DNA): TGTGCCTGGAGCCCCTTGACAGGGTTAAACACTGAAGCTTTCTTT.

This clonotype has a handful of counts. The gene calls are TRBV3-1 and TRBJ1-2, with 7 nucleotides matching TRBD1. The length of the CDR3 is 15 residues. Germline CDR1 reads LGHDT; CDR2 reads YNNKEL (reference sequence). The V and J ends lost 2 bases and 7 bases, in that order; junction bases with no gene match: 10. In nucleotides, the CDR3 is TGTGCCAGCAGCCAACAAGGGGGCGCATCCGCTGGCTACACCTTC. This codes for CASSQQGGASAGYTF.

This clonotype is medium-sized in the sample. The chain has TRBV5-5 and TRBJ1-2; D gene uncertain. CDR1 is SGHKS, CDR2 YYEKEE, per germline (reference sequence). The V end lost 3 bases, the J end lost 1 base, and 10 bases lay between the germline ends. CDR3 size: 14 residues. The CDR3, as DNA: TGTGCCAGCAGCTCCCCCACCATTAACTATGGCTACACCTTC. Translation: CASSSPTINYGYTF.

For this clonotype: This likely stems from a read error, as it lies one base from a far larger clone. The rearrangement joins TRBV6-5 to TRBJ1-5, with 8 positions matching TRBD1. Germline V CDR1 and CDR2: MNHEY, SVGAGI. This CDR3 is built from 16 residues. With 6 bases clipped from V and 7 bases from J, the junction kept 14 bases outside the gene matches. For the CDR3, the DNA is TGTGCCAGCAGGCCAATCACAGGGGGGGGCAGGCAGCCCCAGCATTTT. Translation gives CASRPITGGGRQPQHF.

Points on this clonotype: Given a much more abundant clone one base away, this may be a read error. No conserved phenylalanine or tryptophan is present at the end of the CDR3, so a read error is the likely explanation. The V and J genes are TRBV2 and TRBJ1-2; the match to TRBD1 covers 8 bases. J was trimmed by 8 bases and V by 10 bases; bases with no gene match: 12. The CDR3 sequence is 13 residues long. Germline V gene sequence: CDR1 SNHLY, CDR2 FYNNEI. The CDR3 DNA reads TGTGCCACCACAGGGGGTTATTTGGGGGGCTACACCTTA. Amino acids: CATTGGYLGGYTL.

V is TRBV6-1 and J is TRBJ1-2, with D uncertain. The CDR3 has 14 amino acids. Per germline, CDR1 MNHNS and CDR2 SASEGT. The CDR3: CVSSPGGLPYGYTF. Here the CDR3 DNA reads TGTGTTAGCAGCCCTGGAGGACTTCCCTATGGCTACACCTTC.

This clonotype turned up a few times. V is TRBV2 and J is TRBJ2-7, with D possibly being TRBD2 (6 bases). From germline, CDR1 is SNHLY and CDR2 FYNNEI. The CDR3 runs 16 residues. With 7 bases removed from V and 0 bases from J, the gap between germline ends came to 19 bases. CDR3 bases: TGTGCCAGCATTTCCCCATTAGGAGGGAGCTCCTACGAGCAGTACTTC. Translated: CASISPLGGSSYEQYF.

This clonotype is labeled medium-sized. The rearrangement joins TRBV7-2 to TRBJ1-5, with D unclear. The germline gives CDR1 SGHTA, CDR2 FQGNSA. The CDR3 is 13 amino acids. V shed 5 bases and J shed 3 bases, with 8 bases lying between them. CDR3 protein: CASSPRVNQPQHF. The CDR3, as DNA: TGTGCCAGCAGCCCAAGAGTCAATCAGCCCCAGCATTTT.

This clonotype turned up a few times. This chain joins TRBV30 and TRBJ1-1; D is undetermined. Trimming left V 4 bases short and J 6 bases short, with 15 bases between. CDR1 and CDR2 from the germline V gene are GTSNPN and SVGIG (reference sequence). This CDR3 spans 13 amino acids. CDR3 amino acids: CAWTRWTDAEAFF. CDR3 DNA sequence: TGTGCCTGGACTCGTTGGACGGACGCTGAAGCTTTCTTT.

This clonotype appeared many times. The rearrangement links TRBV12-3 or TRBV12-4 to TRBJ1-1; D remains unclear. V was cut by 1 base and J by 2 bases, with 11 bases left in between. CDR3 length: 15 amino acids. The CDR3 nucleotides are TGTGCCAGCAGTTTAGGGGTGGGGTATAACACTGAAGCTTTCTTT. Translating it yields CASSLGVGYNTEAFF.